This record concerns one T cell receptor beta chain sequence. The sample comes from a study of blood T cell repertoires in COVID-19. For the study at large: Samples representing acute and convalescent COVID-19 were sourced from the United States, Italy and Spain. Sources were T cells, B-cell-depleted T cells, or PBMCs; the material itself was cDNA or gDNA.

Germline values: CDR1 MNHEY, CDR2 SVGAGI. The CDR3 runs 15 residues. V dropped 5 bases and J dropped 1 base, with 14 bases sitting between them. Original processing notes: Amplified reference gene primers provided the basis for estimating nucleated cell counts. The repertoire was sequenced with immunoSEQ multiplex PCR; TCRdb's copy has only in-frame clones and lacks some. V, J and clone size were drawn from that table, and D and trimming were deduced from the DNA. The top ten hold around 2% of the sample, which has 200,000 to 300,000 clones, around 80% seen once. This TCR came from a woman older than 75 with acute or convalescent COVID-19. The chain is built from TRBV6-5 and TRBJ1-1, with unresolved D. Sequenced: peripheral blood. CDR3 sequence reads: CASSIIPSWNTEAFF. CDR3 DNA sequence: TGTGCCAGCAGTATAATCCCCTCTTGGAACACTGAAGCTTTCTTT.